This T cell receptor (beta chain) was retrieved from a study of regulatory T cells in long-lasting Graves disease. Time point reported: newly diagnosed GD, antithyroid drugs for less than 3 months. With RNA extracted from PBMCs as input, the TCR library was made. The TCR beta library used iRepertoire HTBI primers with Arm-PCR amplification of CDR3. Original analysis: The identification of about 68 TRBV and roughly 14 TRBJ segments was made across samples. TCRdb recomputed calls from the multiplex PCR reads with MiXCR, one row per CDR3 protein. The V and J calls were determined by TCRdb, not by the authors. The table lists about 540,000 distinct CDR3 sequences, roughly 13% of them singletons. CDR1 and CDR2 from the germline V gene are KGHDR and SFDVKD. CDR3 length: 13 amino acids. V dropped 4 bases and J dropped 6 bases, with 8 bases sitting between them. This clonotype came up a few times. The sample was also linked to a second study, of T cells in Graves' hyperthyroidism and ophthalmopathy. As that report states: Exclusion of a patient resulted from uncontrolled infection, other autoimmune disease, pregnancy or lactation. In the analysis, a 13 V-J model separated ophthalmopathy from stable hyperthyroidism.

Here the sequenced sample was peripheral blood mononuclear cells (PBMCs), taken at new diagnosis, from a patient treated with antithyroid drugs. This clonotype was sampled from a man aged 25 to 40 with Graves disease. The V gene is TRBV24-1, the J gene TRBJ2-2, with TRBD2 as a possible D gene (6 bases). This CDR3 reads CATSEPGAGELFF. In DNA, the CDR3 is TGTGCCACCAGTGAGCCGGGGGCCGGGGAGCTGTTTTTT.